Presented here are 28 T cell receptor beta chains from one specimen sequenced in a study of blood T cells in healthy people across ages. The second PCR ran roughly 6 to 11 cycles with a sample-barcoded 5' primer and J-beta primers. TCRdb processed the 5' RACE reads anew with MiXCR; each CDR3 protein has one entry. Among fewer than 750,000 distinct CDR3 sequences listed, around half were seen once. Sequencing was performed on blood. The receptor source for this set is an elderly man in good health.

This clonotype was found a few times. This rearrangement joins TRBV3-1 to TRBJ1-1, with D possibly matching TRBD1 (5 bases). Trimming pared 6 bases from V and 2 bases from J, leaving 16 bases between. The length of the CDR3 is 15 residues. The germline V gene encodes CDR1 LGHDT and CDR2 YNNKEL (reference sequence). CDR3 sequence (DNA): TGTGCCAGCAGTACGAATCCGGGACCCAACACTGAAGCTTTCTTT. Encoded protein: CASSTNPGPNTEAFF.

About this clonotype: This sequence may be a read error, since a much larger clone differs from it by one base. J is TRBJ1-1 and V is TRBV6-5; 10 positions agree with TRBD1. V gave up 6 bases and J gave up 4 bases; unmatched junction bases: 5. Germline lookup yields CDR1 MNHEY and CDR2 SVGAGI. The CDR3 totals 14 residues. The CDR3 DNA is TGTGCCAGCAGGGGGACAGGGGAAGGCACTGAAGCTTTCTTT. It encodes CASRGTGEGTEAFF.

This chain joins TRBV4-1 and TRBJ2-7; D unresolved. CDR1 is MGHRA and CDR2 is YSYEKL in the germline V gene. The CDR3 runs to 13 residues. V lost 4 bases, J lost 5 bases, and 12 bases lay in between. CDR3: CASSPDPANEQYF. The CDR3 nucleotides read TGCGCCAGCAGCCCCGACCCCGCCAACGAGCAGTACTTC.

The chain links TRBV7-2 to TRBJ2-2, with D tentatively TRBD1 or TRBD2 (5 bases each). The germline V and J ends were trimmed by 1 base and 13 bases, with 16 bases remaining between them. The CDR3 length is 14 residues. Germline CDR1 is SGHTA and CDR2 is FQGNSA. CDR3 sequence (DNA): TGTGCCAGCAGCTTAGTGGTGGGACCGGCTTGGCTGTTTTTT. Its protein is CASSLVVGPAWLFF.

The sample holds a few counts of this clonotype. The chain links TRBV9 to TRBJ2-1; 9 bases match TRBD1. Looked up from germline, CDR1 is SGDLS and CDR2 is YYNGEE. This CDR3 region has 17 residues. Trimming cost V 2 bases and J 3 bases; bases outside gene matches: 9. The CDR3 DNA is TGTGCCAGCAGCGTGGGGGGACAGGGTTCGGGCTACAATGAGCAGTTCTTC. Protein: CASSVGGQGSGYNEQFF.

The chain recombines TRBV7-9 with TRBJ2-7; 7 positions agree with TRBD1. V trimming: 6 bases; J trimming: 5 bases; junction bases outside the gene matches: 10. Germline V CDR1 and CDR2: SEHNR, FQNEAQ (reference sequence). This CDR3 region has 14 residues. The CDR3 bases are TGTGCCAGCAGTCCCAGGGGGAATTCGGACGAGCAGTACTTC. This encodes CASSPRGNSDEQYF.

This clonotype has a handful of counts. The rearrangement uses TRBV12-3 or TRBV12-4 and TRBJ2-4; weak D call: TRBD2 (5 bases). This CDR3 is 14 amino acids long. With 4 bases removed from V and 9 bases from J, the gap between germline ends came to 16 bases. CDR3 loop: CASSYSRHEGIQYF. In DNA, the CDR3 is TGTGCCAGCAGTTACTCCCGGCATGAGGGCATTCAGTACTTC.

This chain uses TRBV27 with TRBJ2-7, with TRBD2 matching 10 bases. J gave up 2 bases and V 6 bases, and 10 bases lay outside the gene matches. Germline values: CDR1 MNHEY, CDR2 SMNVEV (reference sequence). This CDR3 region has 16 residues. CDR3: CASRGALAGEPYEQYF. The CDR3 nucleotides are TGTGCCAGCAGAGGGGCGCTAGCGGGAGAGCCCTACGAGCAGTACTTC.

This clonotype was seen more than once but under ten times. Possible read error: a much larger clone is one base away. This rearrangement joins TRBV6-6 to TRBJ2-5; 14 bases line up with TRBD2. Germline V gene data show CDR1 as MNHNY and CDR2 as SVGAGI (reference sequence). The CDR3 runs to 15 residues. Unmatched junction bases numbered 10, after V lost 5 bases and J lost 11 bases. The chain's CDR3 is CASSGTSGSGSEQYF. CDR3 DNA: TGTGCCAGCAGTGGGACTAGCGGGAGCGGGAGTGAGCAGTACTTC.

This clonotype occurred a few times. The gene calls are TRBV6-2 or TRBV6-3 and TRBJ2-1; tentatively, D is TRBD1 or TRBD2 (5 bases each). The germline V gene has CDR1 MNHEY and CDR2 SVGEGT. CDR3 length: 13 residues. The germline V and J ends were trimmed by 4 bases and 2 bases, with 6 bases remaining between them. The CDR3 protein is CASSWDAYNEQFF. As DNA, the CDR3 is TGTGCCAGCAGTTGGGACGCCTACAATGAGCAGTTCTTC.

J is TRBJ2-5 and V is TRBV7-2; D unclear. CDR3 length: 14 amino acids. Germline CDR1 SGHTA, CDR2 FQGNSA. V was cut by 1 base and J by 4 bases, with 10 bases left in between. CDR3 in amino acids: CASSLGRASETQYF. For the CDR3, the DNA is TGTGCCAGCAGCTTAGGAAGGGCGTCAGAGACCCAGTACTTC.

The chain recombines TRBV20-1 with TRBJ1-5; D not certain. V was pared by 6 bases and J by 4 bases, with 16 bases between. The germline gives CDR1 DFQATT, CDR2 SNEGSKA (reference sequence). The CDR3 contains 14 residues. In DNA form, the CDR3 reads TGCAGTGCCCGAGGCCTGCAGCCTAATCAGCCCCAGCATTTT. This gives the protein CSARGLQPNQPQHF.

This clonotype was detected ten times or more. V and J are TRBV9 and TRBJ2-1, with 8 bases that match TRBD1. Losses at the gene ends were 4 bases for V and 7 bases for J; bases not matched to a gene: 19. This CDR3 is built from 18 residues. The germline V gene encodes CDR1 SGDLS and CDR2 YYNGEE. CDR3 nucleotides: TGTGCCAGCAGCCCCCGAGGGCTTTTGACAGGGGCGAGGAATGAGCAGTTCTTC. Residues: CASSPRGLLTGARNEQFF.

At least ten counts were recorded for this clonotype. This chain uses TRBV6-5 with TRBJ1-5; D is undetermined. V was cut by 2 bases and J by 3 bases, with 5 bases left in between. The CDR3 runs to 13 residues. The germline V gene encodes CDR1 MNHEY and CDR2 SVGAGI. The CDR3: CASSYGFNQPQHF. The CDR3 DNA sequence: TGTGCCAGCAGTTACGGGTTCAATCAGCCCCAGCATTTT.

This clonotype was observed a few times. The chain recombines TRBV20-1 with TRBJ1-4, with TRBD1 matching over 8 bases. This CDR3 region has 15 residues. J lost 8 bases, V lost 2 bases, and 10 bases had no gene match. Germline assignment: CDR1 DFQATT and CDR2 SNEGSKA (reference sequence). The CDR3 loop reads CSARSPGQAGEKLFF. CDR3 coding DNA: TGCAGTGCTAGATCTCCGGGACAGGCGGGCGAAAAACTGTTTTTT.

The chain has TRBV6-1 and TRBJ2-7, with 7 bases lining up with TRBD2. V was pared by 6 bases and J by 0 bases, with 8 bases of the junction left unmatched. In germline, CDR1 is MNHNS, CDR2 SASEGT. The CDR3 runs 15 residues. The CDR3 DNA sequence: TGTGCCAGCAGAAGAGGGTCTAGCGGCTCCTACGAGCAGTACTTC. It translates to CASRRGSSGSYEQYF.

This CDR3 is CASSQDRVDDTQYF. In DNA form, the CDR3 reads TGCGCCAGCAGTCAGGACAGGGTCGACGATACGCAGTATTTT. J is TRBJ2-3 and V is TRBV4-1; 8 positions agree with TRBD1. This CDR3 is built from 14 residues. V dropped 6 bases and J dropped 6; count of bases not matched to a gene: 8. Germline loops: CDR1 MGHRA, CDR2 YSYEKL.

This clonotype has a handful of counts. The CDR3 loop reads CASSQAPGAITDTQYF. The DNA for the CDR3 is TGCGCCAGCAGCCAAGCTCCAGGGGCGATCACAGATACGCAGTATTTT. The J gene is TRBJ2-3, the V gene TRBV4-3; tentatively, D is TRBD1 (6 bases). From germline, CDR1 is LGHNA and CDR2 YSLEER. V lost 1 base and J 2 bases, leaving 13 bases between the germline ends. The CDR3 extends over 16 amino acids.

This sequence joins TRBV5-1 and TRBJ2-7; D unresolved. V was shortened by 10 bases and J by 5 bases, with 16 bases between the two germline ends. CDR3 length: 12 residues. CDR1 is SGHRS, CDR2 YFSETQ, per germline. The CDR3 is CAGTAVSDEQYF. CDR3 bases: TGCGCCGGCACCGCTGTCTCGGACGAGCAGTACTTC.

This clonotype has more than one count but fewer than ten. The V and J genes are TRBV6-1 and TRBJ1-1; tentative D call: TRBD1 (5 bases). CDR1 MNHNS and CDR2 SASEGT come from the germline V gene. The CDR3 sequence is 17 residues long. V lost 8 bases and J lost 1, with 23 bases in between. The CDR3 DNA follows: TGTGCCAGCGGACAAGGTCGGCAGGGTTATCGGAACACTGAAGCTTTCTTT. Translation: CASGQGRQGYRNTEAFF.

The V gene is TRBV20-1, the J gene TRBJ2-3; 10 bases line up with TRBD2. The CDR3 is 16 amino acids. Trimming cost V 0 bases and J 6 bases; bases outside gene matches: 9. In germline, CDR1 is DFQATT, CDR2 SNEGSKA (reference sequence). The CDR3, as DNA: TGCAGTGCTAGAGATCAGGCTAGCGGGGGACGGGATACGCAGTATTTT. Its translation is CSARDQASGGRDTQYF.

The chain combines TRBV4-1 with TRBJ2-3, with D possibly called TRBD1 or TRBD2 (6 bases each). The germline CDR1 and CDR2 sequences are MGHRA and YSYEKL. V lost 3 bases and J 4 bases, leaving 14 bases between the germline ends. This CDR3 has 15 residues. The CDR3 loop reads CASSQVGGPPDTQYF. DNA of the CDR3: TGCGCCAGCAGCCAGGTGGGGGGCCCCCCAGATACGCAGTATTTT.

V and J are TRBV9 and TRBJ2-2, with D possibly being TRBD1 or TRBD2 (5 bases each). CDR1 is SGDLS, CDR2 YYNGEE, per germline. Deletions cut 1 base from V and 3 bases from J, with 10 bases between. The CDR3 spans 15 residues. The CDR3 spells CASSVTGRDTGELFF. CDR3 coding DNA: TGTGCCAGCAGCGTAACGGGACGAGACACCGGGGAGCTGTTTTTT.

This clonotype was picked up a small number of times. J is TRBJ1-6 and V is TRBV4-3; D remains unclear. This CDR3 is built from 16 residues. Germline V lookup: CDR1 LGHNA, CDR2 YSLEER. The germline V and J ends were trimmed by 0 bases and 7 bases, with 13 bases remaining between them. The CDR3 is CASSQDSRVANSPLHF. CDR3 DNA sequence: TGCGCCAGCAGCCAAGATTCCAGAGTGGCAAATTCACCCCTCCACTTT.

This clonotype was seen a few times. The genes are TRBV7-9 and TRBJ2-1; possible D gene TRBD1, 5 bases. Trimming removed 1 base at V and 5 bases at J, with 12 bases between. The CDR3 has 15 residues. The germline V gene encodes CDR1 SEHNR and CDR2 FQNEAQ (reference sequence). This CDR3 is CASSLGQGPHNEQFF. Here the CDR3 DNA reads TGTGCCAGCAGCTTAGGCCAGGGCCCCCACAATGAGCAGTTCTTC.

The chain recombines TRBV6-2 or TRBV6-3 with TRBJ2-5; 7 positions agree with TRBD1. The junction had 16 bases not matched to a gene; V was cut back by 8 bases and J by 10 bases. The CDR3 totals 14 residues. CDR1 and CDR2 (germline): MNHEY, SVGEGT. The CDR3 nucleotides read TGTGCCAGCCTGAGCCCAGACCGGGACAGACACCAGTACTTC. Residues: CASLSPDRDRHQYF.

This clonotype was observed at least ten times. This chain connects TRBV9 to TRBJ2-7; the D gene is possibly TRBD2 (7 bases). The V end was cut by 3 bases, the J end by 2 bases, with 15 bases between. In germline, CDR1 is SGDLS, CDR2 YYNGEE. The CDR3 length is 15 residues. The CDR3 is CASSAVGGPPYEQYF. In DNA, the CDR3 is TGTGCCAGCAGCGCCGTGGGGGGGCCCCCCTACGAGCAGTACTTC.

This clonotype occurred a few times. The rearrangement uses TRBV7-3 and TRBJ1-1; TRBD1 might be the D (6 bases). V was pared by 2 bases and J by 10 bases, with 20 bases between. The germline gives CDR1 SGHTA, CDR2 FQGTGA. The CDR3 is 15 residues long. Written as DNA, the CDR3 is TGTGCCAGCAGCTTAGAAGGACAGACGCTGGGTAGAGCTTTCTTT. This translates into CASSLEGQTLGRAFF.